This T cell receptor beta chain was recovered during a study of post-analysis software for immune sequencing data (dated by TCRdb to between 2014 and 2017). Background for the entire study: The recorded disease courses included relapsing-remitting, secondary progressive and progressive-relapsing multiple sclerosis, and some patients had no subtype annotation. A subset of samples was prepared in parallel using single-end sample barcoding, then pooled and co-amplified after Illumina adapter ligation. The patient repertoires were compared against approximately ten previously published healthy control repertoires obtained from donors aged roughly 6 to 26 years.

The library came from PCR. Reads for this sample came from an Illumina HiSeq 2500. Unique molecular identifiers were incorporated into TCR beta cDNA libraries to reduce PCR and sequencing biases. Per 1 to 10 million input T cells, around 500,000 cDNA molecules were obtained, such that each molecule approximated one T cell. The patient libraries were prepared and sequenced using the same protocol as the earlier healthy control dataset. Samples belonging to the same batch were prepared together, multiplexed and sequenced on a shared HiSeq lane. The source study handled its data this way. MIGEC was used to process the raw barcoded reads, and molecular identifier groups with only a single read were discarded before consensus assembly and CDR3 extraction. VDJtools was used for post-analysis of the clonotype tables, with diversity normalized by down-sampling every dataset to the smallest sample size. Repertoire overlap clustering matched CDR3 amino acid but not nucleotide sequences to correct batch-related cross-sample contamination. The raw public data were reprocessed by TCRdb itself: fastp quality trimming at Q25, MiXCR clonotype calling, in-frame beta chains only. A single entry per CDR3 protein holds the most common genes and DNA from its merged rows. The authors' filters were not applied to this entry. The sample includes more than 500,000 distinct CDR3 sequences, with around 36% observed a single time. Less than 6% of the sample rests with the top ten.

To demonstrate the VDJtools post-analysis software, TCR beta repertoires were profiled from the peripheral blood of 10 to 15 young patients with multiple sclerosis. Multiple sclerosis patients were children and adolescents aged about 6 to 15 years. About this clonotype: Its antigen is not yet known. No base quality values were provided; no much bigger clone lies one nucleotide off.

Summary of the overall study and its limitations: Multiple sclerosis patients had significantly lower normalized Chao1 diversity than controls, a result that suggests substantial peripheral T-cell clonal expansion. The control group was slightly older than the multiple sclerosis patient group. Four to six TRBV segments, including TRBV5-6, TRBV5-1 and TRBV20-1, were significantly more frequent in patients than controls. Direct clustering with F measure showed strong co-clustering of samples prepared in the same batch, prompting a batch-effect correction.

The germline V gene provides CDR1 KGHDR and CDR2 SFDVKD. After removal of 4 bases from V and 8 bases from J, the junction retains 8 bases not matched to a gene. The CDR3 contains 15 residues, cysteine and phenylalanine counted. CDR3 DNA only is kept here, 45 bases in frame from base 1. Rearrangement joined TRBV24-1 to TRBJ2-1; the junction holds 9 bases that match TRBD1. The source of this sequence is a girl aged 2-17 years with multiple sclerosis. Sequencing was performed on blood. The CDR3 protein: CATSDRDRVSDEQFF. The nucleotide sequence is given as TGTGCCACCAGTGACCGGGACAGGGTTTCCGATGAGCAGTTCTTC.